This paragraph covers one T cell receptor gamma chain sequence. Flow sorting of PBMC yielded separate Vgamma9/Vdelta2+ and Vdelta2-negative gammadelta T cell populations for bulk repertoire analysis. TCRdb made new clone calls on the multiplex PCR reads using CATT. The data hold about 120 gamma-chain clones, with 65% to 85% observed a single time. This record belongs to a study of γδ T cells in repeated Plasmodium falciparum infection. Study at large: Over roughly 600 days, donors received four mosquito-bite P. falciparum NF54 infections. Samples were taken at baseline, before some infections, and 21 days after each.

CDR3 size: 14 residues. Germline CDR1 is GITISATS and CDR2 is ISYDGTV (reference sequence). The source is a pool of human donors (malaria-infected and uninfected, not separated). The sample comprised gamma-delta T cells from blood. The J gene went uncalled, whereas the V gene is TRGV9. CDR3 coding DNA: TGTGCCTGTGACGGCATACTCGGAAGGGCACAACTCTTCTTT. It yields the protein CACDGILGRAQLFF.